This T cell receptor beta chain was observed in a study of cytomegalovirus exposure and HLA in healthy donors. Across the study: Previous work identified around 120 million unique TCR beta sequences from about 179 million T cells. Study observations and caveats: On later analysis, the bulk of CMV-associated TCR beta chains appeared to be HLA-restricted. Most TCR sequences were seen very rarely across donors, but some public TCRs occurred in many. A missense variant in DCLRE1C was later tied to TCR beta V- and J-gene trimming.

For this clone: As yet, its antigen is unknown.

Looked up from germline, CDR1 is ENHRY and CDR2 is SYGVKD. The CDR3 contains 14 residues. The PCR was carried out with 60 Vbeta primers and 13 Jbeta primers. Here immunoSEQ multiplex PCR was the method, and the copy in TCRdb shows in-frame clones only, minus some. The sample has under 200,000 clones; 73% are singletons. The sequence was obtained from a woman between 18 and 29 years old in good health and CMV-seropositive. The rearrangement links TRBV10-3 to TRBJ2-5; D remains unclear. Near its end, the DNA agrees better with TRBJ2-7, so the J call may be wrong. Source material: PBMCs. The CDR3 spells CAISDSTLEYEQYF. CDR3 in DNA: TGTGCCATCAGTGATAGCACATTAGAGTACGAGCAGTACTTC.